This TCR beta chain was recorded in a study of beta chain features in type 1 diabetes. Trimming pared 0 bases from V and 4 bases from J, leaving 12 bases between. Germline V CDR1 and CDR2: SGHTA, FQGNSA. CDR3 length equals 15 residues. The entirety of the isolated RNA underwent reverse transcription, so expressed TCRB transcripts were sequenced. This table comes from immunoSEQ multiplex PCR, and its TCRdb copy is limited to in-frame clones, with some not included. The data contain fewer than 650,000 clones, about 14% of them singletons. The TCR comes from a man aged 18 to 29 in good health. The chain couples TRBV7-2 to TRBJ1-1; D is perhaps TRBD1 (6 bases). The sequencing sample was made of naive CD4+ T cells from blood. For the CDR3, the DNA is TGTGCCAGCAGCTTAGCTTTTGGAGGGGGCACTGAAGCTTTCTTT. Encoded protein: CASSLAFGGGTEAFF.